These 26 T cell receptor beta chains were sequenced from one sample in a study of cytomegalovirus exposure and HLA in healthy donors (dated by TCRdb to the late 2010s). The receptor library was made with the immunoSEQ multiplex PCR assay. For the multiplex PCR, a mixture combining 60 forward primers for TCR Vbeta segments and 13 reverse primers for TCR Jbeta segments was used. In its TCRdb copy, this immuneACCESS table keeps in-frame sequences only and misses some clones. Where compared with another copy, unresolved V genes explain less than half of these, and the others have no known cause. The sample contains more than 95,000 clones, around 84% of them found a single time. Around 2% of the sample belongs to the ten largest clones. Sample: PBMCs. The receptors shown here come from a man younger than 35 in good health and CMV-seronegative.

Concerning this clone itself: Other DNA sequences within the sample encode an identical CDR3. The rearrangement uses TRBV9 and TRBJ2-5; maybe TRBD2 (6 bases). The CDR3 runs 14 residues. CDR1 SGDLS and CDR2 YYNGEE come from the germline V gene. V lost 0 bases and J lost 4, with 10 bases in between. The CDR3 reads CASSVGTTGETQYF. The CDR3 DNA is TGTGCCAGCAGCGTAGGGACTACCGGAGAGACCCAGTACTTC.

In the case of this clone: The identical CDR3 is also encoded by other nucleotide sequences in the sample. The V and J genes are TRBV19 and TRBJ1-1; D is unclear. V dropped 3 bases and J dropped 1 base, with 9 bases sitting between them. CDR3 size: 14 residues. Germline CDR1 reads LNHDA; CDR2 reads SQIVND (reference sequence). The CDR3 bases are TGTGCCAGTAGTATTGCGGGCGGGAACACTGAAGCTTTCTTT. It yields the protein CASSIAGGNTEAFF.

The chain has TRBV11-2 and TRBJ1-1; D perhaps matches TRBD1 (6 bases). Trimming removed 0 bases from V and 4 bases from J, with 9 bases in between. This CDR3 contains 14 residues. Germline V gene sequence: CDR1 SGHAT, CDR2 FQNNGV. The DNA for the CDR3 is TGTGCCAGCAGCTTAGATATAGGGGGCACTGAAGCTTTCTTT. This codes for CASSLDIGGTEAFF.

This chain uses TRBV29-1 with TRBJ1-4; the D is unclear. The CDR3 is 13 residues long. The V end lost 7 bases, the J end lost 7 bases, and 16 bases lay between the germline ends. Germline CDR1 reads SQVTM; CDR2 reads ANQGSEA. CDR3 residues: CSAAKGGSEKLFF. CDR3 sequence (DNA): TGCAGCGCCGCAAAGGGAGGGAGTGAAAAACTGTTTTTT.

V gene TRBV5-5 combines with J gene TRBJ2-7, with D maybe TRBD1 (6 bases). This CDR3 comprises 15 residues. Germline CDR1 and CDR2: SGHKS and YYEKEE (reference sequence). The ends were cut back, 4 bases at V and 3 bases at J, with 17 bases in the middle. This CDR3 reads CASSRTATTYYEQYF. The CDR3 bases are TGTGCCAGCAGCCGGACAGCTACGACCTACTACGAGCAGTACTTC.

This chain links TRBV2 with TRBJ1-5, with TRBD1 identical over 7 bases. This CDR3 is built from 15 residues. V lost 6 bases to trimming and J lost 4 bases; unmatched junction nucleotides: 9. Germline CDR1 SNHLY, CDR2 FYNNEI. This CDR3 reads CASRGQTGKNQPQHF. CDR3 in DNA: TGTGCCAGCAGAGGCCAGACAGGGAAAAATCAGCCCCAGCATTTT.

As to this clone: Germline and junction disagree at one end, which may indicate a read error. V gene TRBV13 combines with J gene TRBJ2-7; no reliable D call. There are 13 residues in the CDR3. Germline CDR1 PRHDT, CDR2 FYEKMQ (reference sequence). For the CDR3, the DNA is TGTGCCAGCAACTTAAAACAAACCTACGAGCAGTACTTC. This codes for CASNLKQTYEQYF. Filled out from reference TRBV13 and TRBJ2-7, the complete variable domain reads AAGVIQSPRHLIKEKRETATLKCYPIPRHDTVYWYQQGPGQDPQFLISFYEKMQSDKGSIPDRFSAQQFSDYHSELNMSSLELGDSALYFCASNLKQTYEQYFGPGTRLTVT.

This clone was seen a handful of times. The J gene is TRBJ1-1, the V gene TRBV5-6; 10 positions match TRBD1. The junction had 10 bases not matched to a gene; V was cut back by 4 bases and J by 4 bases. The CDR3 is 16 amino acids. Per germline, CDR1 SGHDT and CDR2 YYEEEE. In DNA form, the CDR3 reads TGTGCCAGCAGCGCCCGACAGGGGGCCGGATCCACTGAAGCTTTCTTT. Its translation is CASSARQGAGSTEAFF.

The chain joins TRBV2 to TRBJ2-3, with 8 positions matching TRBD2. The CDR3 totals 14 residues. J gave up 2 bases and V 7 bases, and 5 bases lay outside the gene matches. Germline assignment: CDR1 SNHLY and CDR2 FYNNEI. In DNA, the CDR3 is TGTGCCAGCACTAGCGGGTCTTCCACAGATACGCAGTATTTT. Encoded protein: CASTSGSSTDTQYF. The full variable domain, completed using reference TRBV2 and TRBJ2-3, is EPEVTQTPSHQVTQMGQEVILRCVPISNHLYFYWYRQILGQKVEFLVSFYNNEISEKSEIFDDQFSVERPDGSNFTLKIRSTKLEDSAMYFCASTSGSSTDTQYFGPGTRLTVL.

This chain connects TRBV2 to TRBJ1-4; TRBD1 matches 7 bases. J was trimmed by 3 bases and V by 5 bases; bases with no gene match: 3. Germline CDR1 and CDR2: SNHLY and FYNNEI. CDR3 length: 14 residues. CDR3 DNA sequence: TGTGCCAGCAGTCAGGGGGTGGCTAATGAAAAACTGTTTTTT. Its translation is CASSQGVANEKLFF. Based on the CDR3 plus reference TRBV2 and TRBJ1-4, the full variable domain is EPEVTQTPSHQVTQMGQEVILRCVPISNHLYFYWYRQILGQKVEFLVSFYNNEISEKSEIFDDQFSVERPDGSNFTLKIRSTKLEDSAMYFCASSQGVANEKLFFGSGTQLSVL.

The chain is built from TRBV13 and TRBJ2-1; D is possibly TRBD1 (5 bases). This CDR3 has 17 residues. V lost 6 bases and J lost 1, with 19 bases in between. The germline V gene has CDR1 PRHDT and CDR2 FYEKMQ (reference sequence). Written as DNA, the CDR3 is TGTGCCAGCAGTATTCAAGGGGAAGGGTTATCCTACAATGAGCAGTTCTTC. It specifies CASSIQGEGLSYNEQFF.

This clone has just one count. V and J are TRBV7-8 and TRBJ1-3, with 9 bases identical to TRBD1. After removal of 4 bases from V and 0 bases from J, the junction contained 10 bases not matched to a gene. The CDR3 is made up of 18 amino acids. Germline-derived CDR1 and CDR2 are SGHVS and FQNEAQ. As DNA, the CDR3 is TGTGCCAGCAGCTCCCTTCTGACAGGGGGATACTCTGGAAACACCATATATTTT. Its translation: CASSSLLTGGYSGNTIYF.

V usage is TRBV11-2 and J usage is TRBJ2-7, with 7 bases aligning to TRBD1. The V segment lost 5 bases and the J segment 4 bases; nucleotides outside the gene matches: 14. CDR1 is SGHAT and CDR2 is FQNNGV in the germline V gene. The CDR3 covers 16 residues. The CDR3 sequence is CASSPVRRQGGYEQYF. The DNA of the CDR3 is TGTGCCAGCAGCCCCGTCAGGAGACAGGGTGGATACGAGCAGTACTTC.

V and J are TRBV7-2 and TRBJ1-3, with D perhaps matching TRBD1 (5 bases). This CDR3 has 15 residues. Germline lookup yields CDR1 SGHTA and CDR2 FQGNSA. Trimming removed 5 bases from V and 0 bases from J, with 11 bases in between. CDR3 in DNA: TGTGCCAGCAGCCTCGGGACTTACTCTGGAAACACCATATATTTT. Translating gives CASSLGTYSGNTIYF.

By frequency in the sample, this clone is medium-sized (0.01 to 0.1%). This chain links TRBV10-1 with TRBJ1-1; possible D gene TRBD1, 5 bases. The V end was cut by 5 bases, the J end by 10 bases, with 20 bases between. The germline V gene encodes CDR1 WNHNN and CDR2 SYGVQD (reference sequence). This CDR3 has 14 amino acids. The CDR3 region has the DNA TGCGCCAGCAGTCAAGATACTCAGGGAATCAGAGCTTTCTTT. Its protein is CASSQDTQGIRAFF.

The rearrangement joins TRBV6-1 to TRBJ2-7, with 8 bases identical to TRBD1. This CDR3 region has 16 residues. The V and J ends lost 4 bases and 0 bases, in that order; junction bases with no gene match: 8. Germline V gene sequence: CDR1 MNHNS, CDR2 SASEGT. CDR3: CASSATRTGSSYEQYF. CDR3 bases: TGTGCCAGCAGTGCAACCCGGACAGGGAGCTCCTACGAGCAGTACTTC.

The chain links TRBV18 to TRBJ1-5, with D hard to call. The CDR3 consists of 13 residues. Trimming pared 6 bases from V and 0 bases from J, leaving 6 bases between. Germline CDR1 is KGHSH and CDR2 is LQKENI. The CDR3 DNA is TGTGCCAGCTCTCTCTATAGCAATCAGCCCCAGCATTTT. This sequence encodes CASSLYSNQPQHF.

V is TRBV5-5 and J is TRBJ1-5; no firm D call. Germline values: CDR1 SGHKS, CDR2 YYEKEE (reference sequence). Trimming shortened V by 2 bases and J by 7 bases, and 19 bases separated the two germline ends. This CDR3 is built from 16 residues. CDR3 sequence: CASSFGGRLPGQPQHF. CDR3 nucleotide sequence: TGTGCCAGCAGCTTCGGTGGCAGGCTACCTGGACAGCCCCAGCATTTT. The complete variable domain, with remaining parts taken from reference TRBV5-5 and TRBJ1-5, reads DAGVTQSPTHLIKTRGQQVTLRCSPISGHKSVSWYQQVLGQGPQFIFQYYEKEERGRGNFPDRFSARQFPNYSSELNVNALLLGDSALYLCASSFGGRLPGQPQHFGDGTRLSIL.

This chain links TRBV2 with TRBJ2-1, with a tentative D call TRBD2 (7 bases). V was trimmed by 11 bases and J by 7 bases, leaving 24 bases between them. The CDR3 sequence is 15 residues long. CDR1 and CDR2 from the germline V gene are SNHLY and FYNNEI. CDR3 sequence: CAGAKNGGPGNEQFF. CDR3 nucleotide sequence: TGTGCCGGAGCCAAGAACGGGGGGCCGGGAAATGAGCAGTTCTTC.

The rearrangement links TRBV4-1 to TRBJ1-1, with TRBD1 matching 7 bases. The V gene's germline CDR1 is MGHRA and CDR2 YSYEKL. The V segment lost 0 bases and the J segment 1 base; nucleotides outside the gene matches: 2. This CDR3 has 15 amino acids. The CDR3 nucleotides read TGCGCCAGCAGCCAAGAGGCAGGGGGGAACACTGAAGCTTTCTTT. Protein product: CASSQEAGGNTEAFF.

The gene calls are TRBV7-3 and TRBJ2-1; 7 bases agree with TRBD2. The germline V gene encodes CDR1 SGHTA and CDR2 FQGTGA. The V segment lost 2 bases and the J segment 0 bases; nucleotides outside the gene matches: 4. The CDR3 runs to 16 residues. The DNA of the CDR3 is TGTGCCAGCAGCTTAGAGGGCGGGGGCTCCTACAATGAGCAGTTCTTC. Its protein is CASSLEGGGSYNEQFF.

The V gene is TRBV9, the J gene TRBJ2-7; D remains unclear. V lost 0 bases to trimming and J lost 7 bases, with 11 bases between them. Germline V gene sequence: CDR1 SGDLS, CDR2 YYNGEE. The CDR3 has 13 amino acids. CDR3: CASSVGAAQEQYF. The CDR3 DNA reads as TGTGCCAGCAGCGTAGGGGCTGCCCAAGAGCAGTACTTC.

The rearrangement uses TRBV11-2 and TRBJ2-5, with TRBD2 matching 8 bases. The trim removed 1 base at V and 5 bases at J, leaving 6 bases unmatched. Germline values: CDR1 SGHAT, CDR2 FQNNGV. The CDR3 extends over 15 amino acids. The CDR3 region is CASSLVAGGLETQYF. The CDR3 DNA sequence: TGTGCCAGCAGCTTAGTTGCGGGGGGCTTGGAGACCCAGTACTTC.

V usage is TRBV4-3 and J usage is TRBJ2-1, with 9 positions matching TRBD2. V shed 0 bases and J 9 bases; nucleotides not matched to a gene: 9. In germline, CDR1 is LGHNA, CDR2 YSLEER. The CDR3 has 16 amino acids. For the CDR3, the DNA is TGCGCCAGCAGCCAAGATCTCTCCGCGGGGGGGGGTGAGCAGTTCTTC. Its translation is CASSQDLSAGGGEQFF.

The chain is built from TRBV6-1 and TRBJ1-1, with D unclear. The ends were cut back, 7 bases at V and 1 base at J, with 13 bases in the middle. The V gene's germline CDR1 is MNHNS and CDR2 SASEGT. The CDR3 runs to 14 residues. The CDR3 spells CASTSRVGNTEAFF. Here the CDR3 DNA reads TGTGCCAGCACCTCCCGGGTCGGGAACACTGAAGCTTTCTTT.

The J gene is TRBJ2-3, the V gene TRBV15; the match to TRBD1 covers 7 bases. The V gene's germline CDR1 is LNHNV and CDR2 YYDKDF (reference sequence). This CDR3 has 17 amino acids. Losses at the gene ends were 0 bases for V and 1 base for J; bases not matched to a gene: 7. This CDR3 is CATSRDLVGGGTDTQYF. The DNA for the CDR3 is TGTGCCACCAGCAGAGATCTAGTAGGGGGCGGCACAGATACGCAGTATTTT. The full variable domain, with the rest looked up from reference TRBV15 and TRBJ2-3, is DAMVIQNPRYQVTQFGKPVTLSCSQTLNHNVMYWYQQKSSQAPKLLFHYYDKDFNNEADTPDNFQSRRPNTSFCFLDIRSPGLGDTAMYLCATSRDLVGGGTDTQYFGPGTRLTVL.